This T cell receptor (beta chain) was identified in a study of blood T cell repertoires in COVID-19. The data were produced by immunoSEQ multiplex PCR, yet TCRdb's version contains in-frame clones alone and is incomplete. The sample carries around 310,000 clones, roughly 89% recorded once. The germline V gene encodes CDR1 LGHDT and CDR2 YNNKEL (reference sequence). The CDR3 spans 15 residues. Trimming cost V 2 bases and J 1 base, with 11 bases left between them. This TCR was sampled from a woman aged 25-40 years who had recovered from COVID-19. Sequenced: PBMCs or T cells enriched from blood (not recorded which). V usage is TRBV3-1 (or the pseudogene TRBV3-2) and J usage is TRBJ1-1; tentatively, D is TRBD1 (5 bases). In DNA form, the CDR3 reads TGTGCCAGCAGCCAAACGGCGGGGGGGAACACTGAAGCTTTCTTT. It yields the protein CASSQTAGGNTEAFF.